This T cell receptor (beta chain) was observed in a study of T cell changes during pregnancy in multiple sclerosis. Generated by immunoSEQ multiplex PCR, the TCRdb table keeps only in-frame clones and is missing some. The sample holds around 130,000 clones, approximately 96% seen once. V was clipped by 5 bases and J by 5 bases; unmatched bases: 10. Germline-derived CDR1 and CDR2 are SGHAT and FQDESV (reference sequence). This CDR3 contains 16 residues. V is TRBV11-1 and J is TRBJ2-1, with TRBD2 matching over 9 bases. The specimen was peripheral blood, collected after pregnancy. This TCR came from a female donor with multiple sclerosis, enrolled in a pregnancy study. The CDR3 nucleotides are TGTGCCAGCAGCCTGCCGGGACTAGCCGAGAACAATGAGCAGTTCTTC. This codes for CASSLPGLAENNEQFF.